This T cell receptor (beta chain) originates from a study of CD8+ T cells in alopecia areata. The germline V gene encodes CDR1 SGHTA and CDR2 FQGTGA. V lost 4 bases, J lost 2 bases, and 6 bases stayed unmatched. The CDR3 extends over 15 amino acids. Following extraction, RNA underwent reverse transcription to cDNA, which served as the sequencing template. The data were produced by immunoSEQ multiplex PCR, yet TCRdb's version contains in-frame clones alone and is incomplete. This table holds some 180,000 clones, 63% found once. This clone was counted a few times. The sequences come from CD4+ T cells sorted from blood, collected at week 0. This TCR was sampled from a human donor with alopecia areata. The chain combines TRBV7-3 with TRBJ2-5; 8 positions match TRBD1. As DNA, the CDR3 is TGTGCCAGCAGCTCCGGACAGGGTTCTCAAGAGACCCAGTACTTC. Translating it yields CASSSGQGSQETQYF.